The entry that follows covers one TCR beta chain sequence. V dropped 3 bases and J dropped 8 bases, with 12 bases sitting between them. The CDR3 runs to 13 residues. Looked up from germline, CDR1 is SGDLS and CDR2 is YYNGEE. Generated by immunoSEQ multiplex PCR, the TCRdb table keeps only in-frame clones and is missing some. The data show roughly 180,000 clones, about 94% seen once. The data derive from a study of T cell responses to AZD1222 COVID-19 vaccine. This TCR came from an adult in good health. This chain joins TRBV9 and TRBJ2-1; D is possibly TRBD2 (6 bases). The sequencing used peripheral blood, collected on day 0 of AZD1222 vaccination. The CDR3 loop reads CASSAGGLDEQFF. The CDR3 region has the DNA TGTGCCAGCAGCGCCGGGGGATTGGATGAGCAGTTCTTC.